This T cell receptor (beta chain) emerged from a study of pediatric ulcerative colitis. Up to 500,000 reads were sequenced per sample. TCRdb keeps only in-frame clones here, not all; method: immunoSEQ multiplex PCR. Of 64,000 or so clones listed, 70% to 85% were seen once; the top ten hold about 5.2%. Trimming left V 4 bases short and J 1 base short, with 10 bases between. This CDR3 spans 14 amino acids. CDR1 and CDR2 from the germline V gene are LGHNA and YSLEER. This TCR came from a boy under 18 with moderate ulcerative colitis. What was sequenced was blood. V usage is TRBV4-3 and J usage is TRBJ1-1; TRBD1 might be the D (5 bases). The CDR3 coding sequence is TGCGCCAGCAGCCTCGGGGGGTGGAACACTGAAGCTTTCTTT. This translates into CASSLGGWNTEAFF.